The rows below give T cell receptor beta chains drawn from one sample of a study of blood T cells in healthy people across ages. Via MiXCR, TCRdb re-called the 5' RACE reads, giving one row per CDR3 protein. The sample lists hundreds of thousands of distinct CDR3 sequences; approximately 25% were seen once. The sample was also linked to a second study, of T cells of mothers and their children.

Sequencing used blood. The receptors derive from a boy between 10 and 17 years old in good health. Both conserved end residues are part of each CDR3. Some rows have no size entry. The others give once, few or many, or a class for an expanded clone.

J | size | V | CDR3
TRBJ2-7 | NA | TRBV5-1 | CASSIRDSSSYEQYF
TRBJ2-7 | NA | TRBV21-1 | CASSKFRGFSYEQYF
TRBJ2-7 | NA | TRBV12-3/TRBV12-4 | CASSFTGLDSTGYEQYF
TRBJ2-3 | few | TRBV5-1 | CASSFGNSGRDTQYF
NA | NA | TRBV6-2/TRBV6-3 | CASTPNGGEQYF
TRBJ2-1 | few | TRBV20-1 | CSASPASGAYNEQFF
TRBJ1-1 | NA | TRBV6-5 | CASSQGGVNTEAFF
TRBJ1-4 | NA | TRBV29-1 | CSTVGGPNEKLFF
TRBJ2-6 | NA | TRBV29-1 | CSALLGANVLTF
TRBJ1-2 | NA | TRBV29-1 | CSVEEGYYGYTF
TRBJ2-5 | few | TRBV28 | CASSFLASGQETQYF
TRBJ1-5 | few | TRBV10-3 | CAISLYSNQPQHF
TRBJ2-3 | NA | TRBV5-1 | CASTPTYMSFTDTQYF
TRBJ1-1 | few | TRBV5-6 | CASSLAGRESTEAFF
TRBJ2-3 | NA | TRBV4-3 | CASSQGLSGDTQYF
TRBJ2-5 | few | TRBV7-2 | CASGPLWGFF
TRBJ2-5 | NA | TRBV29-1 | CSVEGGDSGKETQYF
TRBJ1-1 | NA | TRBV6-2/TRBV6-3 | CASSYLNSFTEAFF
TRBJ2-7 | NA | TRBV15 | CATSPREDDYEQYF
TRBJ2-6 | NA | TRBV7-6 | CASSLEDGANVLTF
TRBJ2-5 | NA | TRBV6-1 | CASSPGLAGTQETRYF
TRBJ2-1 | few | TRBV9 | CASSAYGIYNEQFF